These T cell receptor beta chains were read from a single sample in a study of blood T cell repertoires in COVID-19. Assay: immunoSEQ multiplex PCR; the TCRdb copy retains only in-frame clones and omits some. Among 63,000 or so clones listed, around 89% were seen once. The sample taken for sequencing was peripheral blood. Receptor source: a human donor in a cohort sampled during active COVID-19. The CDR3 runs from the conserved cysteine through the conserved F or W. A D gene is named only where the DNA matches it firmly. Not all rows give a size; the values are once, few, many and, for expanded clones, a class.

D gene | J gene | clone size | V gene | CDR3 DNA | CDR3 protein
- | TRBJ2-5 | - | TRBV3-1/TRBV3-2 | TGTGCCAGCAGCTGGGGCCGAGTCCAAGAGACCCAGTACTTC | CASSWGRVQETQYF
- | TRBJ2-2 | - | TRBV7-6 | TGTGCCAGCAGCCCCTTATTGACAGGCGCCGCCGGGGAGCTGTTTTTT | CASSPLLTGAAGELFF
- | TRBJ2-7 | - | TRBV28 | TGTGCCAGCAGCTTATATCCAGGTGAACCCTACGAGCAGTACTTC | CASSLYPGEPYEQYF
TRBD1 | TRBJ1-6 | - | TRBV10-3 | TGTGCCATCAGTTCGGGACAGGGGCTTTATTCACCCCTCCACTTT | CAISSGQGLYSPLHF
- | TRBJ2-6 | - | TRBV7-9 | TGTGCCAGCAGCTTTAGTGTTAGTTTAAATACTGGGGCCAACGTCCTGACTTTC | CASSFSVSLNTGANVLTF
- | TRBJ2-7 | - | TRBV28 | TGTGCCAGCAGCCAGATCTACGAGCAGTACTTC | CASSQIYEQYF
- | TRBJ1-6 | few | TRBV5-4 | TGTGCCAGCAGCTTGGGCACTTTCGACATGAGCTCCTATAATTCACCCCTCCACTTT | CASSLGTFDMSSYNSPLHF
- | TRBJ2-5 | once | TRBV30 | TGTGCCTGGAGTGTTAGTACGTACCAAGAGACCCAGTACTTC | CAWSVSTYQETQYF
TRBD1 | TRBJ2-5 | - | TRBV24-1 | TGTGCCACCAGTGACCGGACAGGGGGGGTATACGAGACCCAGTACTTC | CATSDRTGGVYETQYF
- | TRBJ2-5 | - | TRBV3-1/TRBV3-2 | TGTGCCAGCAGCCAAGATCTTCGGACCCAGTACTTC | CASSQDLRTQYF
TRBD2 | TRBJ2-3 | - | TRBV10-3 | TGTGCCATCAGTGAGGAACGGGAGGGCGTAACGCAGTATTTT | CAISEEREGVTQYF